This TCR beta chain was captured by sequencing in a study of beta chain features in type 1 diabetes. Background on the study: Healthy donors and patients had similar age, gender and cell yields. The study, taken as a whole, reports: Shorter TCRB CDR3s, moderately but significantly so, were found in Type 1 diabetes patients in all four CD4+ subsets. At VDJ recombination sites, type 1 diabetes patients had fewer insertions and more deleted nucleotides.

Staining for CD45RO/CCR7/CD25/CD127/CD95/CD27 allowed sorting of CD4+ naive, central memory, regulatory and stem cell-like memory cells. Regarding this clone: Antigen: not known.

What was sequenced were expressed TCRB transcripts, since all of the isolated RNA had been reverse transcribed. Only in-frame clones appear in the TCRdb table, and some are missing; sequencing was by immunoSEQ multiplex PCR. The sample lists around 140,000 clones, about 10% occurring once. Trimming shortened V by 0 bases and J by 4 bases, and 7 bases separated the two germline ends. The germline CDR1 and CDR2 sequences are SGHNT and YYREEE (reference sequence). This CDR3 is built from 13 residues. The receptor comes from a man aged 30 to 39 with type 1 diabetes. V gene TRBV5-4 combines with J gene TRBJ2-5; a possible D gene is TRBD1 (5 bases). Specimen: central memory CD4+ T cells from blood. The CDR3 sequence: CASSLAQGETQYF. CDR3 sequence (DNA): TGTGCCAGCAGCTTGGCCCAGGGAGAGACCCAGTACTTC.